This T cell receptor beta chain was sequenced for a study of hypomethylating agent response in myelodysplastic syndrome. This CDR3 spans 16 amino acids. Trimming stripped 0 bases from V and 3 bases from J, with 14 bases between. Germline-derived CDR1 and CDR2 are LGHNA and YNFKEQ. Libraries were prepared by immunoSEQ multiplex PCR; TCRdb keeps only in-frame clonotypes and omits some of them. The repertoire holds under 2,000 clones, about four fifths seen once, with less than 20% in the top ten. The sample in question was bone marrow, obtained before or after starting hypomethylating agent treatment for myelodysplastic syndrome (not recorded which). The source is a human donor with myelodysplastic syndrome. The rearrangement uses TRBV4-2 and TRBJ1-2, with unresolved D. CDR3 sequence reads: CASSQDEGNKYYGYTF. The CDR3 coding sequence is TGTGCCAGCAGCCAAGATGAGGGAAACAAATACTATGGCTACACCTTC.